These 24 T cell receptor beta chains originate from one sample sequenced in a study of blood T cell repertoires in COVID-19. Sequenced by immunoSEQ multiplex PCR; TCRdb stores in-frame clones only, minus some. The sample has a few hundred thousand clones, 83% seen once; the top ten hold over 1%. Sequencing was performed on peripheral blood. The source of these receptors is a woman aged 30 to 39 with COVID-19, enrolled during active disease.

The CDR3 region has the DNA TGTGCCACCAGTGGGATGGGGACAGAAGCTTTCTTT. Amino acids: CATSGMGTEAFF. The chain combines TRBV24-1 with TRBJ1-1, with D perhaps matching TRBD1 (6 bases). The CDR3 loop spans 12 amino acids. From germline, CDR1 is KGHDR and CDR2 SFDVKD. The V and J ends lost 5 bases and 8 bases respectively, with 11 bases between them.

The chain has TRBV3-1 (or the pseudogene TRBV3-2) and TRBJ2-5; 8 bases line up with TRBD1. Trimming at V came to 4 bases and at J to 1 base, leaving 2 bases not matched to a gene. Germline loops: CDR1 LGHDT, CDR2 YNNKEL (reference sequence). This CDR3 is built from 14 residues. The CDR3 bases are TGTGCCAGCAGCCGACAGGGGATCCAAGAGACCCAGTACTTC. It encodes CASSRQGIQETQYF.

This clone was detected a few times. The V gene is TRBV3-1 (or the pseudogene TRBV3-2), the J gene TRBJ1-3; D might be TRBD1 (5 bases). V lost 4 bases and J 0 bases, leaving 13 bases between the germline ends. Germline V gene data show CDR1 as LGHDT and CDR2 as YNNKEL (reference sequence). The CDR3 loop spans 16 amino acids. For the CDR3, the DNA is TGTGCCAGCAGCCTAAAGGTAACAGGCTCTGGAAACACCATATATTTT. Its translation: CASSLKVTGSGNTIYF.

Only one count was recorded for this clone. Here the CDR3 reads CASSYMGTYGYTF. The CDR3 DNA is TGTGCCAGCAGTTACATGGGGACATATGGCTACACCTTC. The rearrangement links TRBV6-2 or TRBV6-3 to TRBJ1-2, with D possibly TRBD1 on 6 matching bases. The CDR3 loop spans 13 amino acids. The germline V and J ends were trimmed by 2 bases and 5 bases, with 9 bases remaining between them. In germline, CDR1 is MNHEY, CDR2 SVGEGT.

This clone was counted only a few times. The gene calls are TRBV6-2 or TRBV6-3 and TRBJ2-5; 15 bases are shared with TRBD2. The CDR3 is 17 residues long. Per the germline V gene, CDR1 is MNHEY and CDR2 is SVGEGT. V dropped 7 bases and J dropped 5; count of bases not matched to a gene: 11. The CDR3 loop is CASTPRGLAGGPETQYF. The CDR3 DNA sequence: TGTGCCAGCACCCCCCGCGGACTAGCGGGGGGGCCGGAGACCCAGTACTTC.

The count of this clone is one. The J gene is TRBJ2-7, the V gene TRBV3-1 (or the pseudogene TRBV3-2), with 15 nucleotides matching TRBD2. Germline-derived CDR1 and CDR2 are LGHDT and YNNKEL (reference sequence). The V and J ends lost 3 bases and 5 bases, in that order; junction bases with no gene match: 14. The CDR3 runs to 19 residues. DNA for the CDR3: TGTGCCAGCAGCCATTTCAGGACTAGCGGGGGGGCCTTATTCCACGAGCAGTACTTC. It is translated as CASSHFRTSGGALFHEQYF.

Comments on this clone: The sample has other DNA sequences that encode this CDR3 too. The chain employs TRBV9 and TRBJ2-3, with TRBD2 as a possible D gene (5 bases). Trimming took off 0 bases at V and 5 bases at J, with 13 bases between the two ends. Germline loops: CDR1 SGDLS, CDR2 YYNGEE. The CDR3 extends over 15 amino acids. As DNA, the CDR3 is TGTGCCAGCAGCGTAGAAGGGAGAGGTGGAGATACGCAGTATTTT. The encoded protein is CASSVEGRGGDTQYF.

The CDR3 coding sequence is TGTGCCAGCAGTCGAATCGTCGACTCCTTTAACGACGAGCAGTACTTC. Amino acids: CASSRIVDSFNDEQYF. The chain links TRBV7-9 to TRBJ2-7; D is ambiguous. Germline lookup yields CDR1 SEHNR and CDR2 FQNEAQ (reference sequence). The V and J ends lost 6 bases and 5 bases respectively, with 23 bases between them. The length of the CDR3 is 16 residues.

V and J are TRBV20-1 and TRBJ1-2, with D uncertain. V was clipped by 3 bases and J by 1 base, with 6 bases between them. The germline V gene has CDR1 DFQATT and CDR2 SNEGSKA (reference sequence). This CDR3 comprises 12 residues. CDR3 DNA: TGCAGTGCTAGTAACATTAACTATGGCTACACCTTC. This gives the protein CSASNINYGYTF.

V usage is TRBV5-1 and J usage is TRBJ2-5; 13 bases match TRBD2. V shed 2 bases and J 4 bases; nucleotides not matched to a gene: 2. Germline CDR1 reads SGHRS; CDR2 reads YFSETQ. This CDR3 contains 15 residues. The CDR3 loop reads CASSFGTSGAETQYF. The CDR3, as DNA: TGCGCCAGCAGCTTCGGGACTAGCGGGGCAGAGACCCAGTACTTC. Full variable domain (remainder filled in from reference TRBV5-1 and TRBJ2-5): KAGVTQTPRYLIKTRGQQVTLSCSPISGHRSVSWYQQTPGQGLQFLFEYFSETQRNKGNFPGRFSGRQFSNSRSEMNVSTLELGDSALYLCASSFGTSGAETQYFGPGTRLLVL.

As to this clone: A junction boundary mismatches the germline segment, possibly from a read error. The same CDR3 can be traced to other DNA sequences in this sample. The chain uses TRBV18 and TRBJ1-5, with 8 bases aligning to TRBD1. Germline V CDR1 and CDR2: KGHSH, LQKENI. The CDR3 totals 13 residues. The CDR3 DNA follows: TGTGCCAGCTCGCCACAGGGGGATCAGCCCCAGCATTTT. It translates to CASSPQGDQPQHF. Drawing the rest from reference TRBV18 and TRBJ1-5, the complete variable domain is NAGVMQNPRHLVRRRGQEARLRCSPMKGHSHVYWYRQLPEEGLKFMVYLQKENIIDESGMPKERFSAEFPKEGPSILRIQQVVRGDSAAYFCASSPQGDQPQHFGDGTRLSIL.

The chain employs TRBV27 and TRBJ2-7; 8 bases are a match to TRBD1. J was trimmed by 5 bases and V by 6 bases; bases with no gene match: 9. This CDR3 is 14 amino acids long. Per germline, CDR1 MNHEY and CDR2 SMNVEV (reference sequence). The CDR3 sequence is CASSDRGVRNEQYF. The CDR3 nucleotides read TGTGCCAGCAGCGACAGGGGCGTAAGGAACGAGCAGTACTTC.

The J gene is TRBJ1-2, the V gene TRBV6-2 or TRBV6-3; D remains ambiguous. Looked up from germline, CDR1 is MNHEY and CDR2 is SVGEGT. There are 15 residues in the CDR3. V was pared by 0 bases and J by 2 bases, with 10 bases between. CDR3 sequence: CASSYSQVGNYGYTF. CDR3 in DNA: TGTGCCAGCAGTTACTCTCAGGTCGGAAACTATGGCTACACCTTC.

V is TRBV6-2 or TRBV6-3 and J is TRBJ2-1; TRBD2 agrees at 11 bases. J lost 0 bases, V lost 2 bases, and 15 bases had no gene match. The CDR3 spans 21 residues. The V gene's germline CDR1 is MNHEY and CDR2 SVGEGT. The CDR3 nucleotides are TGTGCCAGCAGTTACGAGACTAGCGGGATGGAACCAAAGTACTCCTACAATGAGCAGTTCTTC. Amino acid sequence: CASSYETSGMEPKYSYNEQFF.

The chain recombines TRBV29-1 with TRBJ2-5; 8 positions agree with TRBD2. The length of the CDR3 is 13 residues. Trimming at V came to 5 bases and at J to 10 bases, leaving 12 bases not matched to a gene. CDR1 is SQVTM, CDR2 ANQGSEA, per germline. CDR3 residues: CSVPFGGAWDQYF. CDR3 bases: TGCAGCGTTCCCTTCGGGGGGGCATGGGACCAGTACTTC.

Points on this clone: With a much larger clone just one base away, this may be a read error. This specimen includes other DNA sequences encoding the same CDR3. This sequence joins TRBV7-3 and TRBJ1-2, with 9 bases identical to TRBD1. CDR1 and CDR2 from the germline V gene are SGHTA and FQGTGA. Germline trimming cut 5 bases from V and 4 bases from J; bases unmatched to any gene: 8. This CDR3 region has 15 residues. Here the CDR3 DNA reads TGTGCCAGCAGCCCCTCCGGGACAGGGTCCTATGGCTACACCTTC. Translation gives CASSPSGTGSYGYTF.

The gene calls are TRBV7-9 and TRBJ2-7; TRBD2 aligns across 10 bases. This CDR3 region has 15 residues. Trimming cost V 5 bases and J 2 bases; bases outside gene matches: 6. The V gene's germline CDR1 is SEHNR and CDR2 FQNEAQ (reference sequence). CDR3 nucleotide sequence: TGTGCCAGCAGCCAATTAGCGGGAGGCGCCTACGAGCAGTACTTC. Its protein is CASSQLAGGAYEQYF.

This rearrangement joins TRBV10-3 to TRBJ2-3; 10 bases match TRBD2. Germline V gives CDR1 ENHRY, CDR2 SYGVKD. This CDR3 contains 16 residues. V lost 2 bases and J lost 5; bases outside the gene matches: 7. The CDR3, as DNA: TGTGCCATCAGTGAGGGACTAGCGGAAAGAGGAGATACGCAGTATTTT. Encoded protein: CAISEGLAERGDTQYF.

This CDR3 is CASSQDLVGNTIYF. DNA of the CDR3: TGTGCCAGCAGCCAAGACCTCGTGGGAAACACCATATATTTT. This chain uses TRBV3-1 (or the pseudogene TRBV3-2) with TRBJ1-3; D not certain. Per germline, CDR1 LGHDT and CDR2 YNNKEL (reference sequence). V was shortened by 0 bases and J by 4 bases, with 7 bases between the two germline ends. The CDR3 loop spans 14 amino acids.

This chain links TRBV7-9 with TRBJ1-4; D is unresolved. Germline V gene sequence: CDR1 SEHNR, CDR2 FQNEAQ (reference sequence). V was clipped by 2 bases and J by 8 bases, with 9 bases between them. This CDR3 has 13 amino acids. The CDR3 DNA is TGTGCCAGCAGCTTAATGTCGGGGGAAAAACTGTTTTTT. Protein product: CASSLMSGEKLFF.

The CDR3 region has the DNA TGTGCCACCAGGGGGGGCACTGAAGCTTTCTTT. Its protein is CATRGGTEAFF. The gene calls are TRBV7-2 and TRBJ1-1, with TRBD1 matching 7 bases. CDR1 is SGHTA, CDR2 FQGNSA, per germline. V lost 10 bases and J lost 4; bases outside the gene matches: 3. The CDR3 is made up of 11 amino acids.

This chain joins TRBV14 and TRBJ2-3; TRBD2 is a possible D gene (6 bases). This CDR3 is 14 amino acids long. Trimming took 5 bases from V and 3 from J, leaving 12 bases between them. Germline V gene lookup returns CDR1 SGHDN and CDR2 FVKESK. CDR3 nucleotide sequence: TGTGCCAGCAGCGTACGGGACTCGACAGATACGCAGTATTTT. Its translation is CASSVRDSTDTQYF.

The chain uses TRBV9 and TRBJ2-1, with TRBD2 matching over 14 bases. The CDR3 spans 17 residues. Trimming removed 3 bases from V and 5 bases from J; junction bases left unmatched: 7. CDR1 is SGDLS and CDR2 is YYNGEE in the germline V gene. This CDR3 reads CASSATTSGREDNEQFF. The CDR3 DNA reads TGTGCCAGCAGCGCCACGACTAGCGGGAGGGAAGACAATGAGCAGTTCTTC.

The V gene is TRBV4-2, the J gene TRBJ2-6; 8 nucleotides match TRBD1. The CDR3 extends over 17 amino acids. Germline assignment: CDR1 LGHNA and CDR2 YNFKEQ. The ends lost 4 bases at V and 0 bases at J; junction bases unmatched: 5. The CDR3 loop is CASSPGQGLSGANVLTF. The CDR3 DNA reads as TGTGCCAGCAGCCCCGGACAGGGACTCTCTGGGGCCAACGTCCTGACTTTC.